This TCR beta chain is from a study of immune evolution from preneoplasia to lung adenocarcinoma. Study-level points and caveats: Later-stage lesions seemingly showed higher T cell density and diversity than normal lung.

On this clone itself: The antigen remains unidentified.

TCRdb keeps only in-frame clones here, not all; method: immunoSEQ multiplex PCR. The data show fewer than 50,000 clones, over 75% seen once. This CDR3 comprises 12 residues. V was shortened by 4 bases and J by 7 bases, with 11 bases between the two germline ends. In germline, CDR1 is SGHNT, CDR2 YYREEE (reference sequence). The clonotype originates from a person between 55 and 69 years old with lung adenocarcinoma. The chain carries TRBV5-4 and TRBJ2-5; D unresolved. The sequencing input was FFPE invasive lung adenocarcinoma tissue. CDR3 sequence reads: CASSTNPGTQYF. The CDR3, as DNA: TGTGCCAGCAGCACTAATCCAGGGACCCAGTACTTC. Complete variable domain (other parts from reference TRBV5-4 and TRBJ2-5): ETGVTQSPTHLIKTRGQQVTLRCSSQSGHNTVSWYQQALGQGPQFIFQYYREEENGRGNFPPRFSGLQFPNYSSELNVNALELDDSALYLCASSTNPGTQYFGPGTRLLVL.